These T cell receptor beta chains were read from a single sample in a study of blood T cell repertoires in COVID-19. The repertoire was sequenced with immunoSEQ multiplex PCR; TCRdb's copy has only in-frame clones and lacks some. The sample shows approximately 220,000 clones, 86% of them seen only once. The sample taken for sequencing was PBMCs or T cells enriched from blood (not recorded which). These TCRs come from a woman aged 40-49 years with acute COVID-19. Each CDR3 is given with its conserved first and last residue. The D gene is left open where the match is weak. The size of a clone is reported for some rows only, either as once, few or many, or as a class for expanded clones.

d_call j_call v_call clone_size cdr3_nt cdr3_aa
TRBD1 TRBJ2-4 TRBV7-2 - TGTGCCAGCAGCTTAGGACAGGGGAAAAACATTCAGTACTTC CASSLGQGKNIQYF
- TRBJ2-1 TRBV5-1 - TGCGCCAGCAGCTTGAGCAGGGGCTTCTACAATGAGCAGTTCTTC CASSLSRGFYNEQFF
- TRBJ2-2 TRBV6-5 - TGTGCCAGCAGGCCTGGACTGGCCACCGGGGAGCTGTTTTTT CASRPGLATGELFF
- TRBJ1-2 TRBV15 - TGTGCCACCAGCGGGGCCGGAGGGTATGACTATGGCTACACCTTC CATSGAGGYDYGYTF
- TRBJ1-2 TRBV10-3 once TGTGCCATCAGTGAGTCCGCAGGAAACTATGGCTACACCTTC CAISESAGNYGYTF
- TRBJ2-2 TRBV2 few TGTGCCAGCAGCGCCCAGGGATTGGGGACCGGGGAGCTGTTTTTT CASSAQGLGTGELFF
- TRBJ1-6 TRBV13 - TGTGCCAGCAGCTTGGGGGGTTCTTATAATTCACCCCTCCACTTT CASSLGGSYNSPLHF
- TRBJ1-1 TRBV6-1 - TGTGCCAGCAGTGAAGCGCGGGGATCTGAAGCTTTCTTT CASSEARGSEAFF
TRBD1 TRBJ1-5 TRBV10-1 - TGCGCCAGCAGTGGACAGGGGGGCCAGCCCCAGCATTTT CASSGQGGQPQHF
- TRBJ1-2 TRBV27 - TGTGCCAGCAGTTTACGAGAAAACTATGGCTACACCTTC CASSLRENYGYTF
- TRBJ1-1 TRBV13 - TGTGCCAGCAGCCGGACTAGTGGGTACACTGAAGCTTTCTTT CASSRTSGYTEAFF
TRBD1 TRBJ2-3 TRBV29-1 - TGCAGCGTGGACAGGGGGTCAGATACGCAGTATTTT CSVDRGSDTQYF
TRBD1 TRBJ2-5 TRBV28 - TGTGCCAGCAGTTACGAGGGACAGCGGTACCAAGAGACCCAGTACTTC CASSYEGQRYQETQYF
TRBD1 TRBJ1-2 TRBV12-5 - TGTGCTAGTGGTTTGGTCGGACAGGTTAACTATGGCTACACCTTC CASGLVGQVNYGYTF
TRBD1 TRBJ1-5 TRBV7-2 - TGTGCCAGCAGCCTGACAGGGGCGCGGAATCAGCCCCAGCATTTT CASSLTGARNQPQHF
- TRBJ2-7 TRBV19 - TGTGCCAGTAGTGTTCTCGGGAGCTCCTACGAGCAGTACTTC CASSVLGSSYEQYF
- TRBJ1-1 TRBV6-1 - TGTGCCAGCAGTGAATCCCGAGGGCATGAAGCTTTCTTT CASSESRGHEAFF
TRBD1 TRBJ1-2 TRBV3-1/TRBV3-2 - TGTGCCAGCAGCCAAGGGAATACAGGGGGCTATGGCTACACCTTC CASSQGNTGGYGYTF
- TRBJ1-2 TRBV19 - TGTGCCAGTAGCCCCTTTGCGGACACGAGTGGCTACACCTTC CASSPFADTSGYTF
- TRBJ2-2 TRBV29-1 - TGCAGCGTTGATATAACCGGGGAGCTGTTTTTT CSVDITGELFF
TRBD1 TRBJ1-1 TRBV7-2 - TGTGCCACCGAGCGCCAGGACCAGGGGGTCATCACTGAAGCTTTCTTT CATERQDQGVITEAFF
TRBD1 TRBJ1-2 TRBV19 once TGTGCCAGTAGTAGGGGACAGAATACTAACTATGGCTACACCTTC CASSRGQNTNYGYTF
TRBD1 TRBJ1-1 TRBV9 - TGTGCCAGTTCTAAAGGGACAGCGAACACTGAAGCTTTCTTT CASSKGTANTEAFF
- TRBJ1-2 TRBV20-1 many TGCAGTGCTAGTTCGACAGAGAGATATGGCTACACCTTC CSASSTERYGYTF